What follows are 20 T cell receptor beta chains derived from one specimen sequenced in a study of response to subunit inactivated influenza vaccine (dated by TCRdb to the late 2010s). Library construction relied on RT-PCR. Sequenced using an Illumina HiSeq 2500. In-frame beta chains were kept once TCRdb had trimmed the public reads at Q25 with fastp and called clones with MiXCR. Each record represents a unique CDR3 protein, reported with the most common genes and DNA among its rows. This sample has around 710,000 distinct CDR3 sequences in its table, and 11% to 15% of those were observed once. The top ten clonotypes cover around 6.5% of the sample. This specimen was PBMCs from blood, taken 14 to 15 days before vaccination. All receptors derive from a man aged 50 to 60 who received an inactivated influenza vaccine. Donor details come from another sample of the same person, matched by shared clones.

The chain is built from TRBV12-3 or TRBV12-4 and TRBJ2-7; the D gene is possibly TRBD2 (6 bases). The V and J ends lost 7 bases and 12 bases respectively, with 16 bases between them. The CDR3 runs to 11 residues. The DNA for the CDR3 is TGTGCCAGCACCCTGGGACTTTATCTGTACTTC. Residues: CASTLGLYLYF.

The sample holds many counts of this clonotype. This chain uses TRBV6-6 with TRBJ1-5; D not certain. The CDR3 has 12 amino acids. Germline V CDR1 and CDR2: MNHNY, SVGAGI (reference sequence). V lost 0 bases to trimming and J lost 11 bases, with 8 bases between them. The CDR3 sequence: CASSYSDISQHF. The CDR3 nucleotides read TGTGCCAGCAGTTACTCTGACATTTCCCAGCATTTT.

The chain combines TRBV9 with TRBJ2-1, with D tentatively TRBD1 or TRBD2 (6 bases each). Per germline, CDR1 SGDLS and CDR2 YYNGEE. CDR3 size: 16 residues. V lost 0 bases to trimming and J lost 4 bases, with 14 bases between them. DNA of the CDR3: TGTGCCAGCAGCGTAGACCCGAGGGGGGATTACAATGAGCAGTTCTTC. It codes for CASSVDPRGDYNEQFF.

This clonotype was seen a handful of times. The chain uses TRBV20-1 and TRBJ1-6; D gene unclear. The length of the CDR3 is 15 residues. Trimming cost V 3 bases and J 5 bases, with 14 bases left between them. The germline CDR1 and CDR2 sequences are DFQATT and SNEGSKA (reference sequence). The CDR3 protein is CSARPQWGDNSPLHF. The CDR3 DNA is TGCAGTGCTAGGCCTCAGTGGGGAGATAATTCACCCCTCCACTTT.

The chain is built from TRBV20-1 and TRBJ1-5; 9 bases align to TRBD1. This CDR3 region has 15 residues. The J segment lost 6 bases and the V segment lost 3 bases, leaving 9 bases of the junction unmatched. CDR1 is DFQATT, CDR2 SNEGSKA, per germline (reference sequence). The CDR3: CSARGGQGRPQPQHF. CDR3 sequence (DNA): TGCAGTGCTAGGGGGGGACAGGGCCGTCCTCAGCCCCAGCATTTT.

This clonotype appeared many times. This chain connects TRBV7-9 to TRBJ1-5; tentatively, D is TRBD1 (5 bases). CDR1 and CDR2 (germline): SEHNR, FQNEAQ (reference sequence). Trimming took 5 bases from V and 7 from J, leaving 9 bases between them. This CDR3 comprises 12 residues. CDR3 sequence (DNA): TGTGCCAGCAGCAATCAGGGACAGCCCCAGCATTTT. Translation: CASSNQGQPQHF.

The CDR3 here is CASSQTGLSKNIQYF. CDR3 bases: TGTGCCAGCAGCCAGACAGGGCTGTCCAAAAACATTCAGTACTTC. The chain has TRBV12-3 or TRBV12-4 and TRBJ2-4; 7 bases map to TRBD1. Trimming cost V 6 bases and J 2 bases; bases outside gene matches: 7. CDR3 length: 15 residues.

This clonotype was found many times. This chain links TRBV4-2 with TRBJ2-1, with D tentatively TRBD2 (6 bases). The CDR3 consists of 14 residues. V shed 0 bases and J shed 8 bases, with 11 bases lying between them. In germline, CDR1 is LGHNA, CDR2 YNFKEQ. The DNA of the CDR3 is TGTGCCAGCAGCCAAGATGGCGGGAAAGATGAGCAGTTCTTC. The encoded protein is CASSQDGGKDEQFF.

This clonotype was detected only a few times. The chain links TRBV11-2 to TRBJ2-3, with 10 bases identical to TRBD2. Looked up from germline, CDR1 is SGHAT and CDR2 is FQNNGV. V trimming: 5 bases; J trimming: 5 bases; junction bases outside the gene matches: 7. This CDR3 spans 15 amino acids. The CDR3 DNA is TGTGCCAGCAGCCCTGGGACTAGCGAAGGAGATACGCAGTATTTT. This codes for CASSPGTSEGDTQYF.

This clonotype was seen only a few times. The chain carries TRBV18 and TRBJ2-1; TRBD2 agrees at 14 bases. The CDR3 is 16 amino acids. Looked up from germline, CDR1 is KGHSH and CDR2 is LQKENI. Germline trimming cut 0 bases from V and 8 bases from J; bases unmatched to any gene: 3. The CDR3 loop reads CASSPPGTSGSYEQFF. CDR3 coding DNA: TGTGCCAGCTCACCACCCGGGACTAGCGGGAGCTATGAGCAGTTCTTC. Combining the CDR3 with reference TRBV18 and TRBJ2-1 gives the whole variable domain NAGVMQNPRHLVRRRGQEARLRCSPMKGHSHVYWYRQLPEEGLKFMVYLQKENIIDESGMPKERFSAEFPKEGPSILRIQQVVRGDSAAYFCASSPPGTSGSYEQFFGPGTRLTVL.

The sample holds many counts of this clonotype. The chain is built from TRBV20-1 and TRBJ1-6, with a tentative D call TRBD1 (5 bases). Germline V gene sequence: CDR1 DFQATT, CDR2 SNEGSKA (reference sequence). The CDR3 contains 13 residues. The chain's CDR3 is CGTHSVYNSPLHF. The CDR3, as DNA: TGCGGGACCCATTCGGTCTATAATTCACCCCTCCACTTT.

This clonotype was recorded a few times. The chain links TRBV20-1 to TRBJ1-1, with 8 bases matching TRBD1. This CDR3 region has 12 residues. In germline, CDR1 is DFQATT, CDR2 SNEGSKA (reference sequence). Trimming removed 3 bases from V and 7 bases from J; junction bases left unmatched: 4. CDR3 nucleotides: TGCAGTGCTAGGGACAGGGATATTGAAGCTTTCTTT. Amino acids: CSARDRDIEAFF.

This clonotype was seen ten or more times. The chain recombines TRBV5-1 with TRBJ2-5; D call uncertain. Germline V gene lookup returns CDR1 SGHRS and CDR2 YFSETQ. The CDR3 runs to 14 residues. V lost 3 bases and J 2 bases, leaving 11 bases between the germline ends. In nucleotides, the CDR3 is TGCGCCAGCAGCTCCACTTCCTTACAAGAGACCCAGTACTTC. Translated, it gives CASSSTSLQETQYF.

The chain employs TRBV20-1 and TRBJ2-1, with a possible D match to TRBD2 (6 bases). From germline, CDR1 is DFQATT and CDR2 SNEGSKA (reference sequence). Trimming removed 0 bases from V and 0 bases from J, with 9 bases in between. CDR3 size: 15 residues. CDR3 sequence reads: CSARDFSGSYNEQFF. In DNA, the CDR3 is TGCAGTGCTAGAGATTTTAGCGGCTCCTACAATGAGCAGTTCTTC.

The chain recombines TRBV20-1 with TRBJ2-5; TRBD2 is a possible D gene (5 bases). The CDR3 has 14 residues. Trimming left V 1 base short and J 4 bases short, with 13 bases between. Germline V lookup: CDR1 DFQATT, CDR2 SNEGSKA (reference sequence). CDR3 in DNA: TGCAGTGCTAGAGGAGGCGGGTTCGGAGAGACCCAGTACTTC. Its translation: CSARGGGFGETQYF.

This clonotype was detected only a few times. The chain carries TRBV27 and TRBJ1-6, with 7 bases matching TRBD1. Germline trimming cut 3 bases from V and 10 bases from J; bases unmatched to any gene: 9. This CDR3 contains 15 residues. Germline CDR1 MNHEY, CDR2 SMNVEV (reference sequence). The CDR3 loop reads CASSFTSGGRSPLHF. CDR3 DNA: TGTGCCAGCAGTTTCACCTCAGGGGGTCGATCACCCCTCCACTTT.

This clonotype occurred a few times. The chain uses TRBV20-1 and TRBJ1-3, with a weak D call TRBD1 (5 bases). From germline, CDR1 is DFQATT and CDR2 SNEGSKA (reference sequence). Trimming pared 4 bases from V and 0 bases from J, leaving 13 bases between. The CDR3 contains 15 residues. CDR3 protein: CSATGEWDSGNTIYF. As DNA, the CDR3 is TGCAGTGCTACGGGGGAGTGGGACTCTGGAAACACCATATATTTT.

This sequence joins TRBV7-2 and TRBJ2-7, with 9 bases that match TRBD1. This CDR3 has 14 residues. Trimming removed 4 bases from V and 3 bases from J; junction bases left unmatched: 4. The germline CDR1 and CDR2 sequences are SGHTA and FQGNSA. The CDR3 spells CASSSGQGDYEQYF. CDR3 DNA sequence: TGTGCCAGCAGCTCGGGACAGGGTGACTACGAGCAGTACTTC.

This chain links TRBV12-3 or TRBV12-4 with TRBJ2-5; 8 bases align to TRBD1. The CDR3 spans 16 residues. J was trimmed by 4 bases and V by 3 bases; bases with no gene match: 10. CDR3: CASSLFGTGSGETQYF. DNA of the CDR3: TGTGCCAGCAGTTTGTTTGGGACAGGTAGCGGAGAGACCCAGTACTTC.

This clonotype was counted a few times. This chain joins TRBV6-1 and TRBJ2-2; D is possibly TRBD2 (5 bases). This CDR3 spans 13 amino acids. Per the germline V gene, CDR1 is MNHNS and CDR2 is SASEGT. With 8 bases removed from V and 0 bases from J, the gap between germline ends came to 7 bases. This chain's CDR3 is CASELANTGELFF. The CDR3 region has the DNA TGTGCCAGCGAACTAGCGAACACCGGGGAGCTGTTTTTT.